This T cell receptor (beta chain) was captured in a study of blood T cells in healthy people across ages. General study results and limits: Diversity was estimated from one million T cells, and these estimates were considered underestimates. Measured against age, TCR beta diversity per million T cells decreased in a roughly linear manner.

Remarks on this clonotype: Antigen unknown. A much larger clone lies one base from this, so it may be a read error.

The CDR3 runs 15 residues. Germline loops: CDR1 MGHRA, CDR2 YSYEKL. V was trimmed by 0 bases and J by 7 bases, leaving 12 bases between them. The use of a sample-barcoded 5' primer and a J-beta primer mix characterized a second PCR of roughly 6 to 11 cycles. Unique molecular identifiers of 12 random nucleotides labeled each cDNA. TCRdb used MiXCR to reprocess the 5' RACE reads, holding one entry per CDR3 protein. The sample lists 1.5 million to 2 million distinct CDR3 sequences; roughly 32% were seen once. Every participating donor contributed approximately 10 milliliters of peripheral blood through a draw.

The chain carries TRBV4-1 and TRBJ1-4; a possible D gene is TRBD1 (6 bases). The receptor was derived from a woman aged 25 to 39 in good health. The sequencing input was blood. CDR3 nucleotide sequence: TGCGCCAGCAGCCAAGAAGGCAGGGGCTGTGAAAAACTGTTTTTT. It encodes CASSQEGRGCEKLFF.